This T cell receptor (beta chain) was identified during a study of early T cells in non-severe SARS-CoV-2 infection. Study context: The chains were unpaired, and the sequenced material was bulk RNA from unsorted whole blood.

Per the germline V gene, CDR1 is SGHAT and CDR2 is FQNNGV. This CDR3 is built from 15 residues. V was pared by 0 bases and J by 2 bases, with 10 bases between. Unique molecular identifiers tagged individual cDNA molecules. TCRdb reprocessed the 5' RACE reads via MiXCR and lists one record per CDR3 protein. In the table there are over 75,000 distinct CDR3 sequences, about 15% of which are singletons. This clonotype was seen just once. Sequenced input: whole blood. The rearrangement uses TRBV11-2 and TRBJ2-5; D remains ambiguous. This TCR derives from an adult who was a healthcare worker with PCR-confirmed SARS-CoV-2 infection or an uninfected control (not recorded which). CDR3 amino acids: CASSLDIQPQETQYF. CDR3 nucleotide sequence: TGTGCCAGCAGCTTAGATATACAGCCTCAAGAGACCCAGTACTTC. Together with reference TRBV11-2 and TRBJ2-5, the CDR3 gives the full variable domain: EAGVAQSPRYKIIEKRQSVAFWCNPISGHATLYWYQQILGQGPKLLIQFQNNGVVDDSQLPKDRFSAERLKGVDSTLKIQPAKLEDSAVYLCASSLDIQPQETQYFGPGTRLLVL.